The 16 T cell receptor beta chains reported below all come from one sample, sequenced in a study of long-term antiretroviral therapy in people with HIV. The immunoSEQ assay was v3.0, run at survey level. Only in-frame clones appear in the TCRdb table, and some are missing; sequencing was by immunoSEQ multiplex PCR. This table has more than 30,000 clones, roughly 85% appearing once. The sequenced sample was unsorted PBMCs, obtained 0.4 years before starting antiretroviral therapy. These receptors all come from a man between 18 and 35 years old with HIV.

This clone showed up just a few times. The gene calls are TRBV27 and TRBJ2-7, with 7 bases identical to TRBD1. CDR3 length equals 14 residues. The junction had 9 bases not matched to a gene; V was cut back by 5 bases and J by 5 bases. Germline CDR1 reads MNHEY; CDR2 reads SMNVEV (reference sequence). CDR3 region: CASSTYSTGNEQYF. The CDR3 nucleotides are TGTGCCAGCAGTACATACTCGACAGGGAACGAGCAGTACTTC.

This clone was seen once. CDR3 sequence reads: CASTLGRQILYGYTF. The CDR3, as DNA: TGTGCCAGCACCCTGGGTCGGCAGATTCTCTATGGCTACACCTTC. The chain carries TRBV5-8 and TRBJ1-2, with D hard to call. The CDR3 extends over 15 amino acids. V lost 6 bases, J lost 4 bases, and 19 bases lay in between. The germline CDR1 and CDR2 sequences are SGHTS and YDEGEE.

V gene TRBV5-1 combines with J gene TRBJ2-7; D is perhaps TRBD1 or TRBD2 (5 bases each). This CDR3 contains 14 residues. The V gene's germline CDR1 is SGHRS and CDR2 YFSETQ. The V gene lost 3 bases and the J gene lost 3 bases, with 13 bases spanning the gap. The CDR3 protein is CASSSPGRSYEQYF. The DNA of the CDR3 is TGCGCCAGCAGCTCACCGGGACGCAGCTACGAGCAGTACTTC.

By sample share, this clone is medium-sized (0.01 to 0.1%). Other nucleotide sequences in the sample specify the same CDR3. The gene calls are TRBV5-1 and TRBJ2-1; D unclear. The CDR3 is 12 residues long. Deletions cut 0 bases from V and 6 bases from J, with 4 bases between. Germline V gives CDR1 SGHRS, CDR2 YFSETQ. The chain's CDR3 is CASSLGLNEQFF. In DNA, the CDR3 is TGCGCCAGCAGCTTGGGCCTCAATGAGCAGTTCTTC.

The J gene is TRBJ1-5, the V gene TRBV7-8; 7 nucleotides agree with TRBD1. This CDR3 has 14 residues. Trimming removed 7 bases from V and 3 bases from J; junction bases left unmatched: 6. Germline values: CDR1 SGHVS, CDR2 FQNEAQ. CDR3 nucleotide sequence: TGTGCCAGCACCCAGGGACAGAACAATCAGCCCCAGCATTTT. It yields the protein CASTQGQNNQPQHF.

The chain employs TRBV30 and TRBJ2-1, with 16 bases aligning to TRBD2. The CDR3 consists of 21 residues. Trimming at V came to 1 base and at J to 0 bases, leaving 12 bases not matched to a gene. Germline V gives CDR1 GTSNPN, CDR2 SVGIG (reference sequence). CDR3 nucleotide sequence: TGTGCCTGGAGTGAGACCCTCACGGGACTAGCGGGGGGGCGCTCCTACAATGAGCAGTTCTTC. Its protein product is CAWSETLTGLAGGRSYNEQFF.

The chain carries TRBV7-2 and TRBJ1-2; D remains ambiguous. This CDR3 region has 16 residues. The V gene's germline CDR1 is SGHTA and CDR2 FQGNSA. V was clipped by 1 base and J by 8 bases, with 20 bases between them. CDR3 nucleotides: TGTGCCAGCAGCTTAGGGTTCCCTCCCTTGGCGCTCGGCTACACCTTC. Translation gives CASSLGFPPLALGYTF.

This clone appeared a single time. The chain employs TRBV7-2 and TRBJ2-1; D is unresolved. The CDR3 totals 12 residues. V was shortened by 2 bases and J by 9 bases, with 8 bases between the two germline ends. From germline, CDR1 is SGHTA and CDR2 FQGNSA. The CDR3 reads CASSLRYGEQFF. CDR3 sequence (DNA): TGTGCCAGCAGCTTAAGGTATGGTGAGCAGTTCTTC.

The V and J genes are TRBV15 and TRBJ1-4, with D perhaps matching TRBD1 (5 bases). V shed 3 bases and J shed 8 bases, with 16 bases lying between them. The CDR3 has 15 residues. Germline V gene lookup returns CDR1 LNHNV and CDR2 YYDKDF (reference sequence). The CDR3 nucleotides are TGTGCCACCAGCAGGAACCGGGGCTTAGGGGAAAAACTGTTTTTT. Translating it yields CATSRNRGLGEKLFF.

The chain uses TRBV6-4 and TRBJ2-6; no firm D call. Between the trimmed V and J ends, which lost 5 bases and 0 bases, there was a span of 5 bases. Germline V gene data show CDR1 as MRHNA and CDR2 as SNTAGT. This CDR3 has 14 residues. The CDR3 is CASSRVSGANVLTF. The CDR3 DNA follows: TGTGCCAGCAGTCGAGTCTCTGGGGCCAACGTCCTGACTTTC.

The chain is built from TRBV4-2 and TRBJ2-1, with D tentatively TRBD1 (5 bases). Germline assignment: CDR1 LGHNA and CDR2 YNFKEQ. Trimming pared 3 bases from V and 9 bases from J, leaving 15 bases between. The CDR3 extends over 14 amino acids. The CDR3 DNA reads as TGTGCCAGCAGCCATGAGTTCCCCGACAGTGAGCAGTTCTTC. It specifies CASSHEFPDSEQFF.

The V call is TRBV19, the J call TRBJ2-7; D is undetermined. Trimming removed 1 base from V and 2 bases from J, with 12 bases in between. The CDR3 loop spans 15 amino acids. Germline lookup yields CDR1 LNHDA and CDR2 SQIVND (reference sequence). CDR3 region: CASSIARTATYEQYF. CDR3 DNA: TGTGCCAGTAGTATAGCCAGGACCGCTACCTACGAGCAGTACTTC.

The rearrangement uses TRBV5-6 and TRBJ2-5, with D possibly matching TRBD2 (6 bases). The V end lost 2 bases, the J end lost 5 bases, and 13 bases lay between the germline ends. This CDR3 is built from 14 residues. Germline values: CDR1 SGHDT, CDR2 YYEEEE. The CDR3 DNA reads as TGTGCCAGCAGCTTCCCCCTGCGGGGCGAGACCCAGTACTTC. Translated, it gives CASSFPLRGETQYF.

The chain employs TRBV5-1 and TRBJ2-3; 7 positions match TRBD1. This CDR3 spans 15 amino acids. J was trimmed by 5 bases and V by 0 bases; bases with no gene match: 6. Germline loops: CDR1 SGHRS, CDR2 YFSETQ. CDR3 in DNA: TGCGCCAGCAGCTTGGAAGGGGGCGCAATAGATACGCAGTATTTT. Its translation: CASSLEGGAIDTQYF. Full variable domain (missing parts from reference TRBV5-1 and TRBJ2-3): KAGVTQTPRYLIKTRGQQVTLSCSPISGHRSVSWYQQTPGQGLQFLFEYFSETQRNKGNFPGRFSGRQFSNSRSEMNVSTLELGDSALYLCASSLEGGAIDTQYFGPGTRLTVL.

This chain uses TRBV5-1 with TRBJ2-2, with 8 bases lining up with TRBD2. V dropped 0 bases and J dropped 4; count of bases not matched to a gene: 5. Germline CDR1 is SGHRS and CDR2 is YFSETQ. The CDR3 is 16 residues long. The CDR3 sequence: CASSLAASGSTGELFF. The CDR3 DNA reads TGCGCCAGCAGCTTGGCGGCTAGCGGGTCCACCGGGGAGCTGTTTTTT.

This rearrangement joins TRBV2 to TRBJ1-1, with TRBD1 identical over 10 bases. J was trimmed by 5 bases and V by 6 bases; bases with no gene match: 6. The germline CDR1 and CDR2 sequences are SNHLY and FYNNEI. The CDR3 runs 14 residues. CDR3 residues: CASRETGGRTEAFF. The DNA of the CDR3 is TGTGCCAGCAGAGAGACAGGGGGCCGGACTGAAGCTTTCTTT.